A single sample gave rise to the 21 T cell receptor beta chains below, sequenced in a study of PD-1 blockade in classical Hodgkin lymphoma. Assay used: immunoSEQ multiplex PCR; TCRdb lists only in-frame clones, some missing. The sample holds around 20,000 clones, about 73% seen once. Relapses following autologous stem cell transplantation were seen in all patients, with brentuximab vedotin exposure varying. The specimen was peripheral blood mononuclear cells (PBMCs), collected before the second cycle of nivolumab. The origin of the receptors is a human donor with classical Hodgkin lymphoma.

The table lists this clone with a few counts. The J gene is TRBJ1-1, the V gene TRBV5-1, with a tentative D call TRBD1 (5 bases). Germline V gene lookup returns CDR1 SGHRS and CDR2 YFSETQ. V lost 0 bases and J 0 bases, leaving 9 bases between the germline ends. This CDR3 comprises 15 residues. DNA of the CDR3: TGCGCCAGCAGCTTGGTTGGAGGGGTGAACACTGAAGCTTTCTTT. Protein sequence: CASSLVGGVNTEAFF.

This chain uses TRBV29-1 with TRBJ1-1, with D uncertain. The CDR3 length is 13 residues. The germline CDR1 and CDR2 sequences are SQVTM and ANQGSEA. V was cut by 5 bases and J by 0 bases, with 10 bases left in between. CDR3 region: CSVWETMNTEAFF. Written as DNA, the CDR3 is TGCAGCGTTTGGGAGACCATGAACACTGAAGCTTTCTTT.

The rearrangement joins TRBV25-1 to TRBJ2-7; 8 bases map to TRBD2. Losses at the gene ends were 6 bases for V and 3 bases for J; bases not matched to a gene: 13. The V gene's germline CDR1 is MGHDK and CDR2 SYGVNS. The CDR3 is 16 residues long. The CDR3 DNA sequence: TGTGCCAGCAGCTTGATGGCTAGCGGGCTCGTCTACGAGCAGTACTTC. Its translation is CASSLMASGLVYEQYF.

V gene TRBV10-2 combines with J gene TRBJ2-1, with D tentatively TRBD2 (6 bases). The germline CDR1 and CDR2 sequences are WSHSY and SAAADI. The CDR3 has 17 residues. V was trimmed by 0 bases and J by 7 bases, leaving 19 bases between them. CDR3 amino acids: CASSESEWGERPNEQFF. For the CDR3, the DNA is TGCGCCAGCAGTGAGTCCGAGTGGGGGGAAAGGCCGAATGAGCAGTTCTTC.

The chain uses TRBV25-1 and TRBJ2-1, with D possibly matching TRBD1 (5 bases). This CDR3 contains 10 residues. The germline gives CDR1 MGHDK, CDR2 SYGVNS. V dropped 3 bases and J dropped 12 bases, with 6 bases sitting between them. The CDR3 nucleotides read TGTGCCAGCAGTGACAGGGCGCAGTTCTTC. Translating gives CASSDRAQFF.

The J gene is TRBJ2-7, the V gene TRBV30; tentative D call: TRBD2 (5 bases). This CDR3 is built from 15 residues. V was shortened by 0 bases and J by 5 bases, with 17 bases between the two germline ends. Germline V gene sequence: CDR1 GTSNPN, CDR2 SVGIG (reference sequence). The CDR3 DNA follows: TGTGCCTGGAGTGTTGTTTATCGGGGTCGGGACGAGCAGTACTTC. Translated, it gives CAWSVVYRGRDEQYF.

This clone has only a few counts. CDR3: CASSHGQGVDGYTF. The DNA of the CDR3 is TGTGCCAGCAGTCATGGACAGGGGGTAGATGGCTACACCTTC. The gene calls are TRBV11-3 and TRBJ1-2; 10 bases are shared with TRBD1. The CDR3 is 14 residues long. Germline loops: CDR1 SGHNT, CDR2 YENEEA. Trimming cost V 6 bases and J 6 bases; bases outside gene matches: 7.

This clone has more than one count but fewer than ten. V gene TRBV10-3 combines with J gene TRBJ2-2; 8 bases agree with TRBD2. Unmatched junction bases numbered 5, after V lost 3 bases and J lost 5 bases. CDR1 and CDR2 (germline): ENHRY, SYGVKD. The CDR3 sequence is 15 residues long. CDR3 sequence reads: CAISERIAGTGELFF. Written as DNA, the CDR3 is TGTGCCATCAGTGAACGGATAGCGGGAACCGGGGAGCTGTTTTTT.

This clone was detected only once. Distinct nucleotide sequences in the sample also encode this CDR3. The chain is built from TRBV18 and TRBJ2-5; D is ambiguous. V was cut by 3 bases and J by 4 bases, with 9 bases left in between. Per the germline V gene, CDR1 is KGHSH and CDR2 is LQKENI. This CDR3 is 13 amino acids long. The CDR3 loop is CASSPPIGETQYF. The CDR3 DNA follows: TGTGCCAGCTCACCTCCGATAGGAGAGACCCAGTACTTC.

The chain joins TRBV18 to TRBJ1-1, with a weak D call TRBD1 (6 bases). The V and J ends lost 2 bases and 8 bases respectively, with 9 bases between them. The CDR3 length is 12 residues. Per germline, CDR1 KGHSH and CDR2 LQKENI. The CDR3, as DNA: TGTGCCAGCTCACCAGCGACAGGAGAAGCTTTCTTT. Its translation is CASSPATGEAFF.

In DNA, the CDR3 is TGTGCCAGCAGCCTCCGTGGGGACAGCCTCTACGAGCAGTACTTC. Encoded protein: CASSLRGDSLYEQYF. The chain recombines TRBV7-9 with TRBJ2-7, with 7 bases fitting TRBD1. J gave up 3 bases and V 5 bases, and 10 bases lay outside the gene matches. The CDR3 sequence is 15 residues long. Germline V gene sequence: CDR1 SEHNR, CDR2 FQNEAQ (reference sequence).

The chain employs TRBV7-2 and TRBJ2-2; D may be TRBD1 (6 bases). The CDR3 length is 15 residues. The germline gives CDR1 SGHTA, CDR2 FQGNSA. The V gene lost 0 bases and the J gene lost 4 bases, with 9 bases spanning the gap. In nucleotides, the CDR3 is TGTGCCAGCAGCTTAGCCCAAGGGGGCACCGGGGAGCTGTTTTTT. It encodes CASSLAQGGTGELFF.

The chain employs TRBV6-6 and TRBJ1-5; D not resolved. CDR1 and CDR2 (germline): MNHNY, SVGAGI (reference sequence). The V gene lost 0 bases and the J gene lost 6 bases, with 6 bases spanning the gap. The CDR3 spans 13 residues. CDR3 sequence (DNA): TGTGCCAGCAGTTACTCGGGGAGTCAGCCCCAGCATTTT. Translated: CASSYSGSQPQHF.

The chain uses TRBV7-6 and TRBJ2-5; a weak D match, TRBD1 (6 bases). This CDR3 is built from 15 residues. Germline CDR1 is SGHVS and CDR2 is FNYEAQ. Trimming removed 4 bases from V and 4 bases from J, with 16 bases in between. CDR3 nucleotides: TGTGCCAGCAGCTCGACAGGAGCTCAACGAGAGACCCAGTACTTC. Translation gives CASSSTGAQRETQYF.

V is TRBV15 and J is TRBJ2-7, with 9 nucleotides matching TRBD1. After removal of 8 bases from V and 3 bases from J, the junction contained 8 bases not matched to a gene. CDR1 is LNHNV and CDR2 is YYDKDF in the germline V gene (reference sequence). The CDR3 runs to 14 residues. DNA of the CDR3: TGTGCCACCCGAGGGGGACAGGGAAGCTACGAGCAGTACTTC. The encoded protein is CATRGGQGSYEQYF.

The sample holds a few counts of this clone. The chain recombines TRBV30 with TRBJ2-5; 14 bases line up with TRBD2. The V and J ends lost 2 bases and 4 bases, in that order; junction bases with no gene match: 6. This CDR3 comprises 16 residues. Germline CDR1 is GTSNPN and CDR2 is SVGIG (reference sequence). The CDR3 spells CAWSPGTSGRLETQYF. CDR3 nucleotides: TGTGCCTGGAGTCCCGGGACTAGCGGGAGATTAGAGACCCAGTACTTC.

This clone has a handful of counts. The chain joins TRBV19 to TRBJ2-7; 12 bases match TRBD2. This CDR3 is 15 amino acids long. CDR1 LNHDA and CDR2 SQIVND come from the germline V gene (reference sequence). The V gene end was trimmed by 0 bases and the J gene end by 6 bases; junction bases not matched to a gene: 3. The CDR3 DNA reads as TGTGCCAGTAGTATAGAGACTAGCGGGAGTCGCGAGCAGTACTTC. This codes for CASSIETSGSREQYF.

The V and J genes are TRBV19 and TRBJ2-2; no clear D. Per germline, CDR1 LNHDA and CDR2 SQIVND (reference sequence). Between the trimmed V and J ends, which lost 3 bases and 0 bases, there was a span of 5 bases. The CDR3 spans 14 residues. The CDR3 loop reads CASSIRTNTGELFF. The CDR3, as DNA: TGTGCCAGTAGTATTCGGACGAACACCGGGGAGCTGTTTTTT.

The V and J genes are TRBV6-6 and TRBJ2-7, with TRBD2 matching over 10 bases. The CDR3 runs to 14 residues. CDR1 and CDR2 from the germline V gene are MNHNY and SVGAGI (reference sequence). The junction had 7 bases not matched to a gene; V was cut back by 7 bases and J by 4 bases. The CDR3 loop is CASTEAGGVYEQYF. CDR3 nucleotide sequence: TGTGCCAGCACAGAAGCGGGAGGGGTTTACGAGCAGTACTTC.

The gene calls are TRBV6-4 and TRBJ1-5; no clear D. The CDR3 consists of 16 residues. V gave up 4 bases and J gave up 6 bases, with 19 bases separating them. Germline values: CDR1 MRHNA, CDR2 SNTAGT. The CDR3 DNA is TGTGCCAGCAGTGTTCCACTCGCCGGGGATGCTCAGCCCCAGCATTTT. Residues: CASSVPLAGDAQPQHF.

The rearrangement joins TRBV27 to TRBJ2-5, with 7 positions matching TRBD1. Germline V gives CDR1 MNHEY, CDR2 SMNVEV (reference sequence). The CDR3 extends over 13 amino acids. With 6 bases clipped from V and 3 bases from J, the junction kept 4 bases outside the gene matches. The CDR3 here is CASSGQDKETQYF. CDR3 bases: TGTGCCAGCAGCGGACAGGATAAAGAGACCCAGTACTTC.